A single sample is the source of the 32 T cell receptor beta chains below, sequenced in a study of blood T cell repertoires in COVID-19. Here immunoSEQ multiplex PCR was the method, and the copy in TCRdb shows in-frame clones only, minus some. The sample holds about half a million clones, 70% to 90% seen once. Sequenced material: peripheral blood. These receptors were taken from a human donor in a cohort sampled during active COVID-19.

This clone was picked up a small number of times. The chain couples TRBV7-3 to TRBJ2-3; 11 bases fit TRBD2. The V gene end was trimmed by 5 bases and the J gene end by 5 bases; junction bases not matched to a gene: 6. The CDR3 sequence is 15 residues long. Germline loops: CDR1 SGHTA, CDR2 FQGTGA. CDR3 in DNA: TGTGCCAGCAGCGATAGCGGGAGGGCCGGAGATACGCAGTATTTT. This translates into CASSDSGRAGDTQYF.

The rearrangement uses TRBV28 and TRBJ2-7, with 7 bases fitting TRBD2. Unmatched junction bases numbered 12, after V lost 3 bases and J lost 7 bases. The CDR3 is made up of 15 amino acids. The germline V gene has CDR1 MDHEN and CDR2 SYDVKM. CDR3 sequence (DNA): TGTGCCAGCAGTTTGGTAGCGGGTGACTCGAGGGAGCAGTACTTC. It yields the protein CASSLVAGDSREQYF.

The CDR3 spells CASSTAVSYEQYF. DNA of the CDR3: TGTGCCAGTAGTACGGCGGTCTCCTACGAGCAGTACTTC. The chain is built from TRBV19 and TRBJ2-7; D not resolved. From germline, CDR1 is LNHDA and CDR2 SQIVND (reference sequence). CDR3 length equals 13 residues. The germline V and J ends were trimmed by 4 bases and 0 bases, with 7 bases remaining between them.

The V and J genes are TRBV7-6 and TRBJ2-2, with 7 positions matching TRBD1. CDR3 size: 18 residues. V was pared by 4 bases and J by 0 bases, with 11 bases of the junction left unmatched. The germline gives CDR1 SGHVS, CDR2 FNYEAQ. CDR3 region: CASSSLGLGTANTGELFF. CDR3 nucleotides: TGTGCCAGCAGCTCCTTAGGCCTCGGGACAGCGAACACCGGGGAGCTGTTTTTT.

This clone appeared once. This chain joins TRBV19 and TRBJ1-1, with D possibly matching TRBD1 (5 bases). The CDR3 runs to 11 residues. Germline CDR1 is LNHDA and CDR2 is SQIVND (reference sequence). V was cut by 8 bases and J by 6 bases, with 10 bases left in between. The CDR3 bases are TGTGCCAGTCAGGGTGTGGCTGAAGCTTTCTTT. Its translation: CASQGVAEAFF.

The CDR3 reads CASSLPPVRETQYF. CDR3 coding DNA: TGTGCCAGCAGTTTACCGCCGGTCCGGGAGACCCAGTACTTC. This sequence joins TRBV28 and TRBJ2-5; D ambiguous. CDR1 MDHEN and CDR2 SYDVKM come from the germline V gene. The CDR3 has 14 amino acids. V dropped 2 bases and J dropped 5 bases, with 12 bases sitting between them. The full variable domain, with the rest looked up from reference TRBV28 and TRBJ2-5, is DVKVTQSSRYLVKRTGEKVFLECVQDMDHENMFWYRQDPGLGLRLIYFSYDVKMKEKGDIPEGYSVSREKKERFSLILESASTNQTSMYLCASSLPPVRETQYFGPGTRLLVL.

CDR3 in DNA: TGCGCCAGCAGCGCTAGGGGGGGAGTAGGCAATCAGCCCCAGCATTTT. Amino acids: CASSARGGVGNQPQHF. This chain uses TRBV5-1 with TRBJ1-5; a weak D match, TRBD1 (6 bases). V lost 4 bases to trimming and J lost 2 bases, with 16 bases between them. This CDR3 contains 16 residues. CDR1 is SGHRS, CDR2 YFSETQ, per germline.

CDR3 nucleotides: TGTGCCAGCAGTTTTAGGGAGACTGGAACTTACGAGCAGTACTTC. Translated, it gives CASSFRETGTYEQYF. The chain combines TRBV28 with TRBJ2-7; maybe TRBD2 (5 bases). V lost 3 bases to trimming and J lost 4 bases, with 16 bases between them. Germline CDR1 MDHEN, CDR2 SYDVKM. The CDR3 totals 15 residues.

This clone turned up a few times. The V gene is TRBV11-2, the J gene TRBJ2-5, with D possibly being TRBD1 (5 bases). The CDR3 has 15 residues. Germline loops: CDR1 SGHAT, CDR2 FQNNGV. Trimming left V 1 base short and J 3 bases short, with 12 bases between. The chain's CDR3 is CASSLGQGPKETQYF. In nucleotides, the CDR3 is TGTGCCAGCAGCTTAGGGCAGGGTCCCAAAGAGACCCAGTACTTC.

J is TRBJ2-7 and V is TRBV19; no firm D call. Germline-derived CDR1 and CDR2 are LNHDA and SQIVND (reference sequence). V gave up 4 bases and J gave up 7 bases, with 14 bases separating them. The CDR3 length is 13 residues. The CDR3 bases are TGTGCCAGTAGTACCACAGTTAAAACAGAGCAGTACTTC. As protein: CASSTTVKTEQYF. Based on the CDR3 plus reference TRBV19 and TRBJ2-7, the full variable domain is DGGITQSPKYLFRKEGQNVTLSCEQNLNHDAMYWYRQDPGQGLRLIYYSQIVNDFQKGDIAEGYSVSREKKESFPLTVTSAQKNPTAFYLCASSTTVKTEQYFGPGTRLTVT.

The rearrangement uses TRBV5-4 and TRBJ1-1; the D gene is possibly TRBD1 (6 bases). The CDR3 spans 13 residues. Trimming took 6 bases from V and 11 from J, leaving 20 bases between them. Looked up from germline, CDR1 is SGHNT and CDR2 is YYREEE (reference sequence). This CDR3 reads CASTLEGGARAFF. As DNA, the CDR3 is TGTGCCAGCACCCTTGAGGGGGGGGCGCGTGCTTTCTTT.

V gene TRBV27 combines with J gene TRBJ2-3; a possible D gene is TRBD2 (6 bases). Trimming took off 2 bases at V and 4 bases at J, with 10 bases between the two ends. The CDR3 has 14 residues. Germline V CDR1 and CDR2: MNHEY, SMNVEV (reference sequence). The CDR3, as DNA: TGTGCCAGCAGTTTAGCGGGGTCCCCAGATACGCAGTATTTT. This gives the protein CASSLAGSPDTQYF.

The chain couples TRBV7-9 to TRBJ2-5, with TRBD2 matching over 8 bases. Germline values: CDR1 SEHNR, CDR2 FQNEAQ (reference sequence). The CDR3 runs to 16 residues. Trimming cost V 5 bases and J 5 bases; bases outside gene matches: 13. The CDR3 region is CASSPPHAGGEETQYF. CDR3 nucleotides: TGTGCCAGCAGCCCGCCCCATGCGGGAGGTGAGGAGACCCAGTACTTC.

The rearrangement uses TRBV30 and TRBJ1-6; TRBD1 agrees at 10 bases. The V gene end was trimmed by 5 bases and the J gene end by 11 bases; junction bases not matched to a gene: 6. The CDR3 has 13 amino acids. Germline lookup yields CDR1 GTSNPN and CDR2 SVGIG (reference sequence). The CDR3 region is CAWGDRGNAPLHF. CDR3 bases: TGTGCCTGGGGGGACAGGGGAAATGCACCCCTCCACTTT.

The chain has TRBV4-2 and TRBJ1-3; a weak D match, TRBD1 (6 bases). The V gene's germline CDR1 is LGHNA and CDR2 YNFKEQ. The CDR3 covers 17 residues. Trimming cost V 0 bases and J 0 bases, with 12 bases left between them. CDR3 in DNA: TGTGCCAGCAGCCAAGAGGAGACAGGACTCTCTGGAAACACCATATATTTT. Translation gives CASSQEETGLSGNTIYF.

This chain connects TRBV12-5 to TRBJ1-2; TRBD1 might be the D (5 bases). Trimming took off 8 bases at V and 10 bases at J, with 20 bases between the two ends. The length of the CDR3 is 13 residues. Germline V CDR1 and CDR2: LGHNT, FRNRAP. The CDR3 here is CASSGAGREFYTF. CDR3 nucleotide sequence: TGTGCTAGTAGCGGAGCAGGGAGGGAATTCTACACCTTC.

The CDR3 loop is CASPPDGLQETQYF. The CDR3 bases are TGCGCCAGCCCCCCCGACGGACTCCAAGAGACCCAGTACTTC. The V and J genes are TRBV5-1 and TRBJ2-5; a weak D match, TRBD2 (5 bases). The germline V gene has CDR1 SGHRS and CDR2 YFSETQ. The CDR3 extends over 14 amino acids. Trimming removed 7 bases from V and 1 base from J, with 14 bases in between.

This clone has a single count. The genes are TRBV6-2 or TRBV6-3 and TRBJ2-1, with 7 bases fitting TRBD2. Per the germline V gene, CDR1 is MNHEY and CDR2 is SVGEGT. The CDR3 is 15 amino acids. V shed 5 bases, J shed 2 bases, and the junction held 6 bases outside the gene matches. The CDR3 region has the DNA TGTGCCAGCAGTCTCCCGGGACTACCCTACAATGAGCAGTTCTTC. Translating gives CASSLPGLPYNEQFF.

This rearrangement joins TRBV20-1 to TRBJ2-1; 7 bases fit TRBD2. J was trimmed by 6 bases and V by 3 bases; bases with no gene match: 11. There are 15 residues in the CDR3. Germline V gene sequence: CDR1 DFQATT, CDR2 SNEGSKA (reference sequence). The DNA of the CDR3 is TGCAGTGCTAGTGTAGGCGGGAGTCTGGGCAATGAGCAGTTCTTC. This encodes CSASVGGSLGNEQFF.

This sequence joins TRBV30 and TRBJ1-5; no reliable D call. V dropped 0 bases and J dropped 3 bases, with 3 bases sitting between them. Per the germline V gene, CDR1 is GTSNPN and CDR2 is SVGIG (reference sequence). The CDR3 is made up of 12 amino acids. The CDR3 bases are TGTGCCTGGAGTGTATACAATCAGCCCCAGCATTTT. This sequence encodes CAWSVYNQPQHF.

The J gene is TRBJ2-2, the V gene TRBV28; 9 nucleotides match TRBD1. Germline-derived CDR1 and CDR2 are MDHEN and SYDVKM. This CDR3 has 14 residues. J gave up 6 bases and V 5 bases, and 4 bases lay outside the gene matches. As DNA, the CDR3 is TGTGCCAGCAGTCGGACAGGGGTGGCCGGGGAGCTGTTTTTT. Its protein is CASSRTGVAGELFF.

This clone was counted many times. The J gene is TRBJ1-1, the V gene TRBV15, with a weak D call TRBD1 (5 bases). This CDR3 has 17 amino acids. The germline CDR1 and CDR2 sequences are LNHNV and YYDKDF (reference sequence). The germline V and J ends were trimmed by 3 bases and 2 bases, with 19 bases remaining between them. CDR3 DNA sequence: TGTGCCACCAGCAGCCCAGGGTACGCCACTTTAAACACTGAAGCTTTCTTT. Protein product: CATSSPGYATLNTEAFF.

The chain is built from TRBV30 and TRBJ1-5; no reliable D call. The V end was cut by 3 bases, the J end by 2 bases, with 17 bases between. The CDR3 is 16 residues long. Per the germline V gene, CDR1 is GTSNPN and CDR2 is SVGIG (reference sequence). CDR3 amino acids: CAWRPSGGFGNQPQHF. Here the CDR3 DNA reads TGTGCCTGGAGGCCCTCGGGAGGTTTTGGCAATCAGCCCCAGCATTTT.

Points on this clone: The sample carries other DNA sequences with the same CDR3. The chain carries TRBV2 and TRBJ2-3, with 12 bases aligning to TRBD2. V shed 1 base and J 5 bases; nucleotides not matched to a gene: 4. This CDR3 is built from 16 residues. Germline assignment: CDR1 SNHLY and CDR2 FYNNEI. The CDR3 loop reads CASSEGLAGGVDTQYF. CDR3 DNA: TGTGCCAGCAGTGAAGGGCTAGCGGGAGGGGTAGATACGCAGTATTTT.

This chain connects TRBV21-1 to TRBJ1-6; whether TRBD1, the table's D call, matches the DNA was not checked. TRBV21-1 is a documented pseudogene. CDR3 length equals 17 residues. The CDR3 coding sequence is TGTGCCAGCAGCAAGGCGGTCCCCCAGGGGGAGAATTCACCCCTCCACTTT. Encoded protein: CASSKAVPQGENSPLHF.

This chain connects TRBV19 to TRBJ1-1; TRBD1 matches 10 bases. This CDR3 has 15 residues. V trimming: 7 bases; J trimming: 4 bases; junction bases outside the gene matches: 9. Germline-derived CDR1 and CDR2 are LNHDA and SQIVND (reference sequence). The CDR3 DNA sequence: TGTGCCAGTATCTCTTCCAGGACAGGGGGCACTGAAGCTTTCTTT. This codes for CASISSRTGGTEAFF.

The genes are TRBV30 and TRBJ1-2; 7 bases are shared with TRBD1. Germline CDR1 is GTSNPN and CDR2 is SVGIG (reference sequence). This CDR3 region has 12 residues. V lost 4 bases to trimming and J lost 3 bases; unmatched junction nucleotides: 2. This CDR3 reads CAWTRGDYGYTF. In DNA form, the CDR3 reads TGTGCCTGGACCAGGGGGGACTATGGCTACACCTTC. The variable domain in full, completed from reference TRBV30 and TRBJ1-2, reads SQTIHQWPATLVQPVGSPLSLECTVEGTSNPNLYWYRQAAGRGLQLLFYSVGIGQISSEVPQNLSASRPQDRQFILSSKKLLLSDSGFYLCAWTRGDYGYTFGSGTRLTVV.

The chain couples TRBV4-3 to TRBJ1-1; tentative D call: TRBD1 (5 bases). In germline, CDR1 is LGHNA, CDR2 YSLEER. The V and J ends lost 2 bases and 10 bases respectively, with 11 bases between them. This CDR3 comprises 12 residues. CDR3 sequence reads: CASSQRGGSAFF. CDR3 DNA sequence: TGCGCCAGCAGCCAAAGGGGAGGGTCAGCTTTCTTT.

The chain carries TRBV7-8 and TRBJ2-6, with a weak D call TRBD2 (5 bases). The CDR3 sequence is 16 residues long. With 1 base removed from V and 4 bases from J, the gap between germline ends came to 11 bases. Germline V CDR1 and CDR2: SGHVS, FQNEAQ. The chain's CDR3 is CASSLGWRSGANVLTF. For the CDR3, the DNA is TGTGCCAGCAGCTTAGGTTGGAGGAGCGGGGCCAACGTCCTGACTTTC.

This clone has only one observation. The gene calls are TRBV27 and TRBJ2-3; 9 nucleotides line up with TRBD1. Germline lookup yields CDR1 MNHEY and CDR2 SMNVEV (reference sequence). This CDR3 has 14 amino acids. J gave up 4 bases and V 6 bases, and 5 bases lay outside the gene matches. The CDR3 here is CASRGTGKADTQYF. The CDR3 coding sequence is TGTGCCAGCAGGGGGACAGGGAAGGCAGATACGCAGTATTTT.

CDR3 in amino acids: CASSVDPGNEKLFF. Written as DNA, the CDR3 is TGTGCCAGCAGCGTAGACCCAGGGAATGAAAAACTGTTTTTT. The chain has TRBV9 and TRBJ1-4, with a tentative D call TRBD1 (5 bases). The CDR3 is 14 amino acids. Trimming removed 0 bases from V and 5 bases from J, with 8 bases in between. Germline assignment: CDR1 SGDLS and CDR2 YYNGEE.

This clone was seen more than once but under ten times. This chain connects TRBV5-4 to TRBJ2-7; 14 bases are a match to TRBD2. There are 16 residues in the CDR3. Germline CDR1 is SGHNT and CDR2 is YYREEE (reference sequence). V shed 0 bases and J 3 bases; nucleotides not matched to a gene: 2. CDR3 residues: CASSLGLAGGNYEQYF. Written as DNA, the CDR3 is TGTGCCAGCAGCTTGGGACTAGCGGGAGGGAACTACGAGCAGTACTTC.